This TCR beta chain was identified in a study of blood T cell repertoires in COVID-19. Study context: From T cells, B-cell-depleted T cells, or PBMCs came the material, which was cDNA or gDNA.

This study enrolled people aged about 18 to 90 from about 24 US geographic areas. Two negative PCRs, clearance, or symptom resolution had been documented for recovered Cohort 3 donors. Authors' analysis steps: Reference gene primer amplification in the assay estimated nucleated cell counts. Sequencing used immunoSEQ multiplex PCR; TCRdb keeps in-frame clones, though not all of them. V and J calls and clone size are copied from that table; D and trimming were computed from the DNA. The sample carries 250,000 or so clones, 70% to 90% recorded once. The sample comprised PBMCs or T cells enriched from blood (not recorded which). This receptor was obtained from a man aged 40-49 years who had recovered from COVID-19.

The CDR3 spells CASKNPGQGYGYTF. CDR3 sequence (DNA): TGTGCCTCAAAAAATCCGGGACAGGGATATGGCTACACCTTC. The chain has TRBV28 and TRBJ1-2; the match to TRBD1 covers 9 bases. This CDR3 contains 14 residues. The V gene's germline CDR1 is MDHEN and CDR2 SYDVKM. The trim removed 11 bases at V and 5 bases at J, leaving 12 bases unmatched.